This record covers a single TCR beta chain. These data come from a study of T cell changes during pregnancy in multiple sclerosis. Sequencing used immunoSEQ multiplex PCR; TCRdb keeps in-frame clones, though not all of them. The profile shows under 25,000 clones, roughly 90% of them singletons. This CDR3 spans 11 amino acids. The germline V and J ends were trimmed by 7 bases and 8 bases, with 14 bases remaining between them. From germline, CDR1 is SQVTM and CDR2 ANQGSEA. The origin of this receptor is a female donor in good health, enrolled as a control in a pregnancy study. The gene calls are TRBV29-1 and TRBJ1-2; no clear D gene. The starting material was CD8+ T cells from peripheral blood mononuclear cells, obtained in the first trimester of pregnancy. The CDR3 region is CSAPGVWGYTF. The CDR3 bases are TGCAGCGCCCCCGGGGTGTGGGGCTACACCTTC. Supplemented by reference TRBV29-1 and TRBJ1-2, the full variable domain reads SAVISQKPSRDICQRGTSLTIQCQVDSQVTMMFWYRQQPGQSLTLIATANQGSEATYESGFVIDKFPISRPNLTFSTLTVSNMSPEDSSIYLCSAPGVWGYTFGSGTRLTVV.